The present T cell receptor beta chain was sequenced within a study of T cells in Graves' hyperthyroidism and ophthalmopathy (dated by TCRdb to about 2019). The study in broad terms: Peripheral blood was sampled at the time of initial diagnosis, prior to any treatment. To identify TCR V-J signatures that set the groups apart, the researchers used a discovery cohort of 100 patients, made up of roughly 40 with Graves' ophthalmopathy and about 60 with stable Graves' hyperthyroidism. Prospective prediction of ophthalmopathy was tested in an independent validation cohort of 18 to 20 hyperthyroidism patients and 15 to 17 patients who later progressed to ophthalmopathy. The 100 discovery patients were randomly split 7:3 into training and test sets. The study also compared thyroid tissue and blood T-cell repertoires from 5 to 7 Graves' hyperthyroidism patients. After sampling, hyperthyroidism patients received methimazole starting at 30 mg daily, and ophthalmopathy patients received high-dose intravenous methylprednisolone. According to the paper, TCR Vbeta CDR3 sequencing was carried out on around 140 peripheral blood samples, which came from 40 to 45 ophthalmopathy, 80 or so hyperthyroidism and about 17 progressor patients.

Broad study findings and their caveats: Most expanded thyroid clonotypes (frequency above 0.001) were also detected in blood, suggesting blood repertoires may reflect thyroid immune responses. A 13 V-J signature model separated ophthalmopathy from stable hyperthyroidism, with around 88% sensitivity and 81.08% specificity in cross-validation and 80%/75% in testing. In validation, the model predicted progression to ophthalmopathy with just under 71% sensitivity and 72% to 85% specificity, a median of 6.5 months before onset. No statistical method was used to set the sample size in advance, and investigators knew the group allocation.

This clonotype showed up just a few times. The target of this receptor is not known. Per-nucleotide qualities are absent, and no much larger clonotype sits a single base away. Graves' hyperthyroidism was defined as stable when no progression to ophthalmopathy occurred over 18 months of follow-up. Hyperthyroidism patients were newly diagnosed, had a disease duration of under 2 months, and were aged 18 to 65 years. The study excluded patients with uncontrolled infections, other autoimmune diseases, pregnancy or lactation. Diagnoses relied on clinical symptoms, serum thyroxine and TRAb, thyroid ultrasound and orbital computed tomography. Ficoll-Paque density gradient centrifugation was used to isolate PBMCs from around 10 ml of fresh peripheral blood. Total RNA was extracted using Trizol reagent, and RNA quality was assessed on an Agilent 2100 Bioanalyzer. The junction carries 13 bases between V and J, which are trimmed by 2 bases and 6 bases respectively. The germline V gene specifies MGHRA as CDR1 and YSYEKL as CDR2. The CDR3 covers 14 residues, taking in both the cysteine and the phenylalanine. The CDR3 DNA has 42 bases and is translated from base 1.

The TCR beta CDR3 regions were amplified from RNA transcripts. For the first round of RT-PCR on the TCR CDR3, the HTBI primer set was used together with the Qiagen OneStep RT-PCR kit. The libraries were constructed in a second round of multiplex PCR and then size-selected and purified. Paired-end sequencing of the libraries was performed with 100 bp reads on an Illumina HiSeq2000. For the original study's pipeline: SOAPnuke was used to process the raw data, throwing out any read that contained adapters or uncalled bases, had a mean Phred below 15, or lacked an exact constant-primer or identifier match. High-quality paired reads were merged with COPE v1.2.5, and unique nucleotide sequences were defined as clonotypes. MiTCR v1.1 was used to align the clonotypes against IMGT TRBV, TRBD and TRBJ reference segments. The analysis included only V-J combinations with a frequency above 0.0001, which together covered 99% to 99.2% of the repertoires. The TCS score was defined as F50 (clonal expansion) divided by E x V (chaos), with BLOSUM62-based TCRdist calculated between CDR3 peptides within each V-J. Welch's t-statistics and random forest reduced approximately 520 V-J features to 13, which were used in a naive Bayes classifier (R e1071). TCRdb reprocessing: public reads trimmed at Q25 with fastp, clones called with MiXCR, in-frame beta chains kept. Under each unique CDR3 protein, matching rows form one entry showing the most common genes and DNA. These V and J calls are TCRdb output, not the study's own analysis. The sample table shows around 690,000 distinct CDR3 sequences, and roughly 17% are seen once. 15% of the sample is in the top ten clones.

Sequenced input: blood. The origin of this receptor is a man aged 50 to 59 with Graves' hyperthyroidism. This receptor chain uses TRBV4-1 and TRBJ2-5; no D gene can be assigned with confidence. The DNA reads as follows: TGCGCCAGCAGCCAATTGACGGTGCCTCAGACCCAGTACTTC. Its protein is CASSQLTVPQTQYF.